One sample yielded the 20 T cell receptor beta chains listed below, sequenced in a study of blood T cell repertoires in COVID-19 (TCRdb year 2020). Receptor amplification or capture employed the immunoSEQ multiplex PCR assay. TCRdb mirrors the immuneACCESS table, restricted to in-frame sequences. Some clones are absent from its copies; in checked studies, under half trace to an unresolved V gene, and the reason for the others is unknown. Present in this sample are around 290,000 clones, more than 85% of which were seen just once. The ten biggest clones cover about 4.6% of the sample. What was sequenced was peripheral blood. The receptors here all came from a man in his forties with acute or convalescent COVID-19.

The chain recombines TRBV3-1 (or the pseudogene TRBV3-2) with TRBJ2-2; perhaps TRBD2 as D (6 bases). Looked up from germline, CDR1 is LGHDT and CDR2 is YNNKEL (reference sequence). The V end lost 4 bases, the J end lost 6 bases, and 12 bases lay between the germline ends. The CDR3 loop spans 14 amino acids. The CDR3 nucleotides are TGTGCCAGCAGCCTTCGAGGGGAGGCCGGGGAGCTGTTTTTT. It yields the protein CASSLRGEAGELFF.

V gene TRBV2 combines with J gene TRBJ1-1, with D possibly TRBD1 on 5 matching bases. In germline, CDR1 is SNHLY, CDR2 FYNNEI. The CDR3 length is 15 residues. Trimming removed 10 bases from V and 5 bases from J, with 23 bases in between. CDR3 in amino acids: CATGEDVTGRTEAFF. The CDR3 region has the DNA TGTGCCACCGGGGAGGACGTCACGGGGCGAACTGAAGCTTTCTTT.

This sequence joins TRBV7-9 and TRBJ2-5; D is unresolved. Per germline, CDR1 SEHNR and CDR2 FQNEAQ (reference sequence). The CDR3 extends over 11 amino acids. V lost 3 bases, J lost 3 bases, and 2 bases lay in between. CDR3 residues: CASSFKETQYF. CDR3 nucleotides: TGTGCCAGCAGCTTTAAAGAGACCCAGTACTTC.

This clone has more than one count but fewer than ten. This sequence joins TRBV15 and TRBJ2-1; D might be TRBD1 (5 bases). The CDR3 has 14 amino acids. Germline V gene lookup returns CDR1 LNHNV and CDR2 YYDKDF (reference sequence). Trimming cost V 9 bases and J 1 base, with 13 bases left between them. CDR3 sequence reads: CATALQVSYNEQFF. CDR3 DNA: TGTGCCACAGCGTTACAGGTTTCCTACAATGAGCAGTTCTTC.

The V gene is TRBV2, the J gene TRBJ2-3; a weak D match, TRBD1 (6 bases). This CDR3 region has 14 residues. Germline values: CDR1 SNHLY, CDR2 FYNNEI. Trimming left V 4 bases short and J 3 bases short, with 11 bases between. This CDR3 is CASSVQGTTDTQYF. In DNA, the CDR3 is TGTGCCAGCAGTGTTCAGGGGACAACAGATACGCAGTATTTT.

Written as DNA, the CDR3 is TGTGCCAGCAGCGCCCGCACGCGGGGAGGAGGAGAGACCCAGTACTTC. It encodes CASSARTRGGGETQYF. The V call is TRBV13, the J call TRBJ2-5; D may be TRBD2 (6 bases). The CDR3 spans 16 residues. The V gene's germline CDR1 is PRHDT and CDR2 FYEKMQ (reference sequence). Trimming took off 5 bases at V and 4 bases at J, with 20 bases between the two ends.

This sequence joins TRBV5-1 and TRBJ1-2; a possible D gene is TRBD1 (5 bases). The CDR3 is made up of 12 amino acids. Looked up from germline, CDR1 is SGHRS and CDR2 is YFSETQ. Trimming took off 2 bases at V and 6 bases at J, with 8 bases between the two ends. In DNA form, the CDR3 reads TGCGCCAGCAGCTTTGTAGGGGATGGCTACACCTTC. Translating gives CASSFVGDGYTF.

In nucleotides, the CDR3 is TGTGCCAGCAGTGGGCTGACAGGTAGGAGCAATCAGCCCCAGCATTTT. Residues: CASSGLTGRSNQPQHF. The V gene is TRBV2, the J gene TRBJ1-5, with D tentatively TRBD1 (6 bases). Per the germline V gene, CDR1 is SNHLY and CDR2 is FYNNEI. This CDR3 is 16 amino acids long. With 4 bases removed from V and 1 base from J, the gap between germline ends came to 14 bases.

The CDR3 DNA reads TGTGCCAGCAGTCCTGAGAGGCTAGCAGCGGGAGATACGCAGTATTTT. Protein sequence: CASSPERLAAGDTQYF. The rearrangement uses TRBV7-2 and TRBJ2-3; TRBD2 is a possible D gene (6 bases). CDR3 length equals 16 residues. Trimming removed 6 bases at V and 5 bases at J, with 21 bases between. Germline CDR1 and CDR2: SGHTA and FQGNSA.

As for this clone: This CDR3 is also generated by other DNA sequences in the sample. V usage is TRBV15 and J usage is TRBJ2-7; possible D gene TRBD2, 6 bases. CDR1 and CDR2 (germline): LNHNV, YYDKDF (reference sequence). V lost 0 bases and J 3 bases, leaving 9 bases between the germline ends. The CDR3 is 14 residues long. The DNA of the CDR3 is TGTGCCACCAGCAGAGACCAGGGACTCTACGAGCAGTACTTC. It is translated as CATSRDQGLYEQYF.

The chain has TRBV30 and TRBJ2-2; 9 bases align to TRBD2. The CDR3 runs to 14 residues. The V gene end was trimmed by 5 bases and the J gene end by 5 bases; junction bases not matched to a gene: 6. The germline gives CDR1 GTSNPN, CDR2 SVGIG (reference sequence). Here the CDR3 reads CAWRAGGDTGELFF. DNA of the CDR3: TGTGCCTGGCGAGCGGGGGGAGATACCGGGGAGCTGTTTTTT.

J is TRBJ2-1 and V is TRBV5-4, with 11 bases fitting TRBD1. The V gene's germline CDR1 is SGHNT and CDR2 YYREEE (reference sequence). CDR3 length equals 13 residues. V lost 3 bases to trimming and J lost 9 bases; unmatched junction nucleotides: 2. The CDR3 is CASSWDRGGEQFF. The CDR3 coding sequence is TGTGCCAGCAGCTGGGACAGGGGGGGTGAGCAGTTCTTC.

This sequence joins TRBV27 and TRBJ1-1, with D perhaps TRBD1 (5 bases). With 7 bases removed from V and 1 base from J, the gap between germline ends came to 10 bases. The CDR3 is 13 amino acids. Germline CDR1 reads MNHEY; CDR2 reads SMNVEV (reference sequence). This chain's CDR3 is CASTRDRNTEAFF. In nucleotides, the CDR3 is TGTGCCAGCACCCGAGACAGGAACACTGAAGCTTTCTTT.

This clone was detected only once. This chain links TRBV2 with TRBJ2-1, with D perhaps matching TRBD1 (5 bases). V shed 3 bases and J shed 5 bases, with 8 bases lying between them. CDR3 size: 13 residues. CDR1 is SNHLY and CDR2 is FYNNEI in the germline V gene. The CDR3 coding sequence is TGTGCCAGCAGTGACCAGGGTAACAATGAGCAGTTCTTC. It translates to CASSDQGNNEQFF.

The chain joins TRBV18 to TRBJ2-7; D is possibly TRBD2 (5 bases). V lost 6 bases, J lost 7 bases, and 16 bases lay in between. Germline CDR1 is KGHSH and CDR2 is LQKENI. The CDR3 has 13 amino acids. The CDR3 DNA is TGTGCCAGCTCCCCGGCCAGGACGGGGGAGCAGTACTTC. It is translated as CASSPARTGEQYF. Based on the CDR3 plus reference TRBV18 and TRBJ2-7, the full variable domain is NAGVMQNPRHLVRRRGQEARLRCSPMKGHSHVYWYRQLPEEGLKFMVYLQKENIIDESGMPKERFSAEFPKEGPSILRIQQVVRGDSAAYFCASSPARTGEQYFGPGTRLTVT.

This chain joins TRBV2 and TRBJ2-7; TRBD1 matches at 8 bases. The CDR3 runs to 14 residues. Germline trimming cut 6 bases from V and 6 bases from J; bases unmatched to any gene: 10. The germline CDR1 and CDR2 sequences are SNHLY and FYNNEI. In DNA, the CDR3 is TGTGCCAGCAGCTTGACAGGGGCCTTACTCGAGCAGTACTTC. It codes for CASSLTGALLEQYF. The variable domain in full, with the rest retrieved from reference TRBV2 and TRBJ2-7, is EPEVTQTPSHQVTQMGQEVILRCVPISNHLYFYWYRQILGQKVEFLVSFYNNEISEKSEIFDDQFSVERPDGSNFTLKIRSTKLEDSAMYFCASSLTGALLEQYFGPGTRLTVT.

The chain carries TRBV6-1 and TRBJ1-2; D uncertain. The CDR3 covers 13 residues. Trimming removed 3 bases at V and 4 bases at J, with 9 bases between. The germline gives CDR1 MNHNS, CDR2 SASEGT. The CDR3 sequence: CASSEVDIYGYTF. CDR3 nucleotides: TGTGCCAGCAGTGAGGTAGACATCTATGGCTACACCTTC.

This chain uses TRBV2 with TRBJ1-3; D uncertain. CDR1 and CDR2 (germline): SNHLY, FYNNEI. The CDR3 covers 13 residues. Trimming removed 6 bases at V and 1 base at J, with 7 bases between. CDR3 amino acids: CASRRESGNTIYF. The CDR3 DNA is TGTGCCAGCAGGAGGGAATCTGGAAACACCATATATTTT.

The chain uses TRBV5-1 and TRBJ1-3; D unclear. The V gene lost 4 bases and the J gene lost 0 bases, with 11 bases spanning the gap. The germline CDR1 and CDR2 sequences are SGHRS and YFSETQ. The CDR3 is made up of 15 amino acids. CDR3 loop: CASSDGMFSGNTIYF. CDR3 nucleotide sequence: TGCGCCAGCAGCGACGGGATGTTCTCTGGAAACACCATATATTTT. The complete variable domain, with remaining parts taken from reference TRBV5-1 and TRBJ1-3, reads KAGVTQTPRYLIKTRGQQVTLSCSPISGHRSVSWYQQTPGQGLQFLFEYFSETQRNKGNFPGRFSGRQFSNSRSEMNVSTLELGDSALYLCASSDGMFSGNTIYFGEGSWLTVV.

J is TRBJ1-2 and V is TRBV11-2; maybe TRBD1 (6 bases). The CDR3 is made up of 13 amino acids. The ends were cut back, 4 bases at V and 2 bases at J, with 8 bases in the middle. Germline V gene sequence: CDR1 SGHAT, CDR2 FQNNGV. The CDR3 sequence is CASSSDRNYGYTF. In DNA form, the CDR3 reads TGTGCCAGCAGCTCCGACAGGAACTATGGCTACACCTTC.